This TCR beta chain derives from a study of vaccination and CD4 T cells after COVID-19 (dated by TCRdb to between 2021 and 2024). As for the study more broadly: In the convalescent cohort there were six males and four females, among whom were two Hispanic individuals, seven Caucasians, two Asians and one multiracial person. Two doses of either the Pfizer-BioNTech BNT162b2 vaccine (n=8) or the Moderna mRNA-1273 vaccine (n=2) were administered to participants. Post-COVID blood samples from convalescent patients were collected a median of roughly 100 days after diagnosis, with a range of roughly 35 to 180 days. Post-vaccine blood samples were collected a median of around 70 days after the second vaccine dose, ranging from roughly 13 to 241 days. Culture stimuli were overlapping spike peptide pools from SARS-CoV-2 and from the common cold coronaviruses HCoV-NL63, HCoV-OC43 and HCoV-229E. As controls, cultures received a CEFX viral epitope pool (the positive control), an HIV-1 Nef peptide pool (the negative control), or no peptide at all. In fewer than 12 COVID-19 convalescent patients and a handful of infection-naive healthy vaccine recipients, researchers compared the spike-specific CD4+ TCR repertoire from before mRNA vaccination with the repertoire from after. At the TCR clonotype level, an earlier paper using these donors assessed memory CD4+ T cell crossreactivity between SARS-CoV-2 and common cold coronavirus spike proteins.

V is reduced by 3 bases and J by 0 bases, leaving a spacing of 3 bases between them. Measured from the cysteine to the phenylalanine, the CDR3 is 12 residues long. Kept here is only the CDR3 DNA, which spans 36 bases and is read in frame from base 1. According to the germline V gene (reference sequence), CDR1 reads DFQATT and CDR2 reads SNEGSKA. Library prep was done by PCR. DNA from cultured CD4+ T cells was subjected to TCR sequencing with the Oncomine TCR Beta short-read assay at the Johns Hopkins FTIC core. The QIAamp micro DNA kit was used to extract genomic DNA from the cultured CD4+ T cells. Oncomine TCR Beta libraries from cultured CD4+ T cells were pooled with unique dual indexes and sequenced on an Illumina iSeq 100. The authors' analysis ran thus. Non-productive sequences were removed, and CDR3s that did not start with C, did not end with F or W, or were shorter than 7 amino acids were discarded. Antigen-specific clonotypes were identified with the MANAFEST web application by comparing peptide-stimulated wells with reference and other culture wells. For a clone to be called positive, the clone needed an FDR below 0.05, an odds ratio above 5, and a productive frequency above 0.1% in at least two of three replicate wells. Cross-reactive clonotypes were defined as significantly expanded in both SARS-CoV-2 spike wells and at least one common cold coronavirus spike condition. Using R version 3.6.1, CDR3 homology was evaluated through Levenshtein distances (stringdist) along with unrooted phylogenetic trees (ape). In-frame beta chains were kept once TCRdb had trimmed the public reads at Q25 with fastp and called clones with MiXCR. Rows are combined by CDR3 protein, so each entry shows the most common genes and DNA. The V and J calls, along with clone size, are taken from TCRdb and not from the paper's own processing. Counted in this sample were around 10,000 distinct CDR3 sequences; more than 25% of them appeared once. Of the sample, roughly 19% is held by the ten largest clones.

This clonotype was seen a few times. Its specific antigen is unknown. The record has no base qualities; no much larger clone is one base away. Study-wide findings and limitations: The number of convalescent patients in the study was relatively small, and the study did not examine early timepoints following natural infection. In convalescent patients, nearly all vaccine-specific clones (304 of 307) were found to be mono-reactive for SARS-CoV-2 spike rather than cross-reactive with common cold coronaviruses. The median count of SARS-CoV-2-reactive clonotypes went up from 20 to 25 after infection to roughly 38 after vaccination, although the change was not significant. In convalescent patients, a median about 86% of post-vaccine SARS-CoV-2-reactive clones were detected only after vaccination, suggesting vaccine-specific priming.

In the paper's terms, the treatment or condition label means: roughly 11-day PBMC culture with coronavirus spike peptide pools or control peptides (ViraFEST assay). CD4+ T cells from unexposed donors were collected before the COVID-19 pandemic (2011-2018). The ViraFEST assay was used in the study, in which antigen-specific T cells were expanded with peptide pools and expanded clonotypes were subsequently identified by TCR sequencing. PBMCs were cultured at a few million per well in IMDM supplemented with approximately 5% human AB serum and 8.5 to 10 IU/ml IL-2, with 9.5 to 10 ug/ml peptide pools added. On days 3 and 7, half of the culture medium was replaced with fresh IL-2-containing medium. After around 11 days of culture, CD4+ T cells were isolated by negative selection with the EasySep CD4+ T cell isolation kit. As cell number allowed, CD4+ T cells from unexposed donors were tested for reactivity to SARS-CoV-2 S and N and to four common cold coronavirus spike pools. Ficoll-Paque Plus gradient centrifugation was used to isolate PBMCs from whole blood, and the isolated PBMCs were then either used fresh or cryopreserved at -140C. Each culture condition was generally run in triplicate wells. The leukapheresis product used for the unexposed donors was purchased from a commercial source.

Sequencing used CD4+ T cells from blood, cultured in vitro. This clonotype was sampled from a human donor in good health. Recombination joined TRBV20-1 with TRBJ1-3; the D gene cannot be named for sure. The DNA is TGCAGTGCTAGGACCTCTGGAAACACCATATATTTT. Its translation is CSARTSGNTIYF.